Included here is one T cell receptor beta chain sequence, with context. Its antigen is as yet unknown. The data are from a study of cytomegalovirus exposure and HLA in healthy donors. Points from the study as a whole: A few V segments could not be told apart, such as TRBV6-2 and TRBV6-3, and were left out. Immune exposure information comprised only CMV serostatus.

PCR primers comprised 60 Vbeta and 13 Jbeta primers. Data came from immunoSEQ multiplex PCR; TCRdb stores just in-frame clones and leaves some out. The table lists around 140,000 clones. CDR3 length: 13 residues. The V and J ends lost 3 bases and 6 bases respectively, with 10 bases between them. The V gene's germline CDR1 is SGHNT and CDR2 YYREEE (reference sequence). V and J are TRBV5-4 and TRBJ2-1; perhaps TRBD2 as D (5 bases). The sequence was collected from a man between 18 and 35 years old in good health and CMV-seronegative. The sequencing input was PBMCs. As DNA, the CDR3 is TGTGCCAGCAGCTCTACTAGTAGCAATGAGCAGTTCTTC. Encoded protein: CASSSTSSNEQFF.